Listed below are T cell receptor beta chains from one sample, sequenced in a study of blood T cell repertoires in COVID-19. Method: immunoSEQ multiplex PCR; TCRdb's copy keeps in-frame clones and lacks some. The sample holds roughly 150,000 clones, under 90% seen once. The material sequenced was peripheral blood. These TCRs come from a woman older than 75 with acute or convalescent COVID-19. Both conserved end residues are part of each CDR3. Each record gives: D gene, CDR3 length, V gene, clone size, J gene, CDR3 protein, CDR3 DNA. D genes are given only for firm matches. Some rows have no size entry. The others give once, few or many, or a class for an expanded clone.

d_call: NA
cdr3_length: 14
v_call: TRBV6-5
clone_size: NA
j_call: TRBJ1-4
cdr3_aa: CASSYQDSNEKLFF
cdr3_nt: TGTGCCAGCAGTTACCAAGACAGCAATGAAAAACTGTTTTTT

d_call: NA
cdr3_length: 14
v_call: TRBV30
clone_size: NA
j_call: TRBJ2-3
cdr3_aa: CAWSVGGPQDTQYF
cdr3_nt: TGTGCCTGGAGTGTAGGAGGGCCGCAAGATACGCAGTATTTT

d_call: NA
cdr3_length: 13
v_call: TRBV24-1
clone_size: NA
j_call: TRBJ2-2
cdr3_aa: CATSDVDSGELFF
cdr3_nt: TGTGCCACCAGTGATGTAGACAGCGGGGAGCTGTTTTTT

d_call: NA
cdr3_length: 15
v_call: TRBV6-5
clone_size: NA
j_call: TRBJ2-1
cdr3_aa: CASRQIWAPYNEQFF
cdr3_nt: TGTGCCAGCAGGCAAATCTGGGCCCCCTACAATGAGCAGTTCTTC

d_call: TRBD2
cdr3_length: 14
v_call: TRBV7-2
clone_size: NA
j_call: TRBJ2-1
cdr3_aa: CASSLGPLAGVQFF
cdr3_nt: TGTGCCAGCAGCTTAGGCCCCCTAGCGGGAGTGCAGTTCTTC

d_call: NA
cdr3_length: 13
v_call: TRBV6-5
clone_size: NA
j_call: TRBJ2-7
cdr3_aa: CASRAAGAYEQYF
cdr3_nt: TGTGCCAGCAGGGCGGCTGGAGCCTACGAGCAGTACTTC

d_call: TRBD2
cdr3_length: 14
v_call: TRBV9
clone_size: medium-sized
j_call: TRBJ2-7
cdr3_aa: CASSVARGGGEQYF
cdr3_nt: TGTGCCAGCAGCGTAGCTCGGGGGGGCGGCGAGCAGTACTTC

d_call: TRBD1
cdr3_length: 14
v_call: TRBV19
clone_size: NA
j_call: TRBJ1-1
cdr3_aa: CASSTGQGYTEAFF
cdr3_nt: TGTGCCAGTAGTACCGGACAGGGATACACTGAAGCTTTCTTT

d_call: NA
cdr3_length: 17
v_call: TRBV28
clone_size: NA
j_call: TRBJ2-4
cdr3_aa: CASSHNPWTVAKNIQYF
cdr3_nt: TGTGCCAGCAGTCACAATCCCTGGACAGTAGCCAAAAACATTCAGTACTTC

d_call: NA
cdr3_length: 12
v_call: TRBV28
clone_size: few
j_call: TRBJ1-1
cdr3_aa: CASSTGNTEAFF
cdr3_nt: TGTGCCAGCAGTACAGGGAACACTGAAGCTTTCTTT

d_call: NA
cdr3_length: 15
v_call: TRBV2
clone_size: NA
j_call: TRBJ1-1
cdr3_aa: CASSEAIGSGTEAFF
cdr3_nt: TGTGCCAGCAGTGAAGCGATCGGGTCGGGGACTGAAGCTTTCTTT

d_call: NA
cdr3_length: 19
v_call: TRBV10-3
clone_size: NA
j_call: TRBJ2-3
cdr3_aa: CAISDSFLRGGTSTDTQYF
cdr3_nt: TGTGCCATCAGTGACTCTTTTTTGCGGGGCGGAACCAGCACAGATACGCAGTATTTT

d_call: TRBD1
cdr3_length: 16
v_call: TRBV5-5
clone_size: NA
j_call: TRBJ2-2
cdr3_aa: CASSQGQGLSAGELFF
cdr3_nt: TGTGCCAGCAGCCAAGGACAGGGTTTAAGTGCCGGGGAGCTGTTTTTT

d_call: TRBD1
cdr3_length: 15
v_call: TRBV7-2
clone_size: NA
j_call: TRBJ1-6
cdr3_aa: CASRKGTGNNSPLHF
cdr3_nt: TGTGCCAGCAGAAAAGGGACAGGGAATAATTCACCCCTCCACTTT

d_call: TRBD2
cdr3_length: 15
v_call: TRBV5-4
clone_size: NA
j_call: TRBJ2-2
cdr3_aa: CASTLGGANTGELFF
cdr3_nt: TGTGCCAGCACCCTTGGGGGGGCGAACACCGGGGAGCTGTTTTTT

d_call: NA
cdr3_length: 13
v_call: TRBV5-5
clone_size: NA
j_call: TRBJ1-3
cdr3_aa: CASSPALSNTIYF
cdr3_nt: TGTGCCAGCAGCCCCGCGCTAAGCAACACCATATATTTT

d_call: TRBD1
cdr3_length: 14
v_call: TRBV10-3
clone_size: NA
j_call: TRBJ1-6
cdr3_aa: CAIRGDRDNSPLHF
cdr3_nt: TGTGCCATCAGGGGCGACAGGGACAATTCACCCCTCCACTTT

d_call: TRBD1
cdr3_length: 15
v_call: TRBV6-5
clone_size: NA
j_call: TRBJ2-5
cdr3_aa: CASNPGQASQETQYF
cdr3_nt: TGTGCCAGCAATCCTGGACAGGCCTCGCAAGAGACCCAGTACTTC

d_call: TRBD1
cdr3_length: 16
v_call: TRBV6-6
clone_size: NA
j_call: TRBJ2-7
cdr3_aa: CASSYPRGTGDYEQYF
cdr3_nt: TGTGCCAGCAGTTACCCACGGGGGACAGGGGACTACGAGCAGTACTTC

d_call: TRBD1
cdr3_length: 13
v_call: TRBV28
clone_size: NA
j_call: TRBJ1-2
cdr3_aa: CASSRTGNYGYTF
cdr3_nt: TGTGCCAGCAGCCGGACAGGGAACTATGGCTACACCTTC

d_call: NA
cdr3_length: 13
v_call: TRBV6-6
clone_size: few
j_call: TRBJ1-3
cdr3_aa: CASSYTEGNTIYF
cdr3_nt: TGTGCCAGCAGTTATACGGAGGGAAACACCATATATTTT

d_call: NA
cdr3_length: 16
v_call: TRBV5-1
clone_size: NA
j_call: TRBJ1-2
cdr3_aa: CASSLALGSANYGYTF
cdr3_nt: TGCGCCAGCAGCTTGGCCTTGGGGAGTGCAAACTATGGCTACACCTTC

d_call: TRBD2
cdr3_length: 16
v_call: TRBV5-1
clone_size: NA
j_call: TRBJ2-7
cdr3_aa: CASSLAPRGARNEQYF
cdr3_nt: TGCGCCAGCAGCTTGGCACCGCGGGGGGCGAGGAACGAGCAGTACTTC

d_call: NA
cdr3_length: 12
v_call: TRBV11-2
clone_size: NA
j_call: TRBJ2-1
cdr3_aa: CASRFNTDEQFF
cdr3_nt: TGTGCCAGCAGGTTCAACACCGATGAGCAGTTCTTC

d_call: NA
cdr3_length: 13
v_call: TRBV29-1
clone_size: NA
j_call: TRBJ1-1
cdr3_aa: CSVTQAMNTEAFF
cdr3_nt: TGCAGCGTCACACAGGCGATGAACACTGAAGCTTTCTTT

d_call: TRBD1
cdr3_length: 16
v_call: TRBV28
clone_size: NA
j_call: TRBJ1-2
cdr3_aa: CASSLLRQGTNYGYTF
cdr3_nt: TGTGCCAGCAGTTTGCTCCGACAGGGAACTAACTATGGCTACACCTTC

d_call: NA
cdr3_length: 14
v_call: TRBV27
clone_size: once
j_call: TRBJ2-2
cdr3_aa: CASRDSPLTGELFF
cdr3_nt: TGTGCCAGCAGGGACTCCCCTTTGACCGGGGAGCTGTTTTTT

d_call: TRBD1
cdr3_length: 16
v_call: TRBV4-2
clone_size: NA
j_call: TRBJ1-5
cdr3_aa: CASSHGTGGPNQPQHF
cdr3_nt: TGTGCCAGCAGCCATGGGACAGGGGGCCCTAATCAGCCCCAGCATTTT

d_call: TRBD1
cdr3_length: 13
v_call: TRBV25-1
clone_size: NA
j_call: TRBJ1-3
cdr3_aa: CASIPGQGNTIYF
cdr3_nt: TGTGCCAGCATCCCGGGACAGGGAAACACCATATATTTT

d_call: NA
cdr3_length: 15
v_call: TRBV4-1
clone_size: NA
j_call: TRBJ1-1
cdr3_aa: CASSPRQAMNTEAFF
cdr3_nt: TGCGCCAGCAGCCCCCGACAGGCGATGAACACTGAAGCTTTCTTT

d_call: NA
cdr3_length: 13
v_call: TRBV11-2
clone_size: NA
j_call: TRBJ2-1
cdr3_aa: CASSLGLENEQFF
cdr3_nt: TGTGCCAGCAGCTTAGGACTGGAAAATGAGCAGTTCTTC